The entry that follows covers one T cell receptor (beta chain) sequence. Its antigen is unidentified. It was with unique molecular identifiers that the TCRbeta library was prepared. TCRdb itself ran the PCR reads through MiXCR, one entry per CDR3 protein. Here the sample spans about 440,000 distinct CDR3 sequences, over 40% being singletons. In germline, CDR1 is SGHKS, CDR2 YYEKEE (reference sequence). Trimming removed 0 bases from V and 3 bases from J, with 16 bases in between. The CDR3 covers 16 residues. The data were taken from a study of T-cell reconstitution after alpha-beta-depleted transplantation in children. Overall study results and limits: Several hundred rapidly expanded clones from non-depleted graft cells reportedly supplied alpha-beta T cells about two months post-transplant.

The sample was PBMCs, taken before TCRalphabeta/CD19-depleted stem cell transplant. The origin of this receptor is a girl aged 2 to 10 with aplastic anemia, due to receive a stem cell transplant. J is TRBJ2-7 and V is TRBV5-5, with D possibly called TRBD1 or TRBD2 (6 bases each). The CDR3 DNA sequence: TGTGCCAGCAGCTTGGGCGGGGACATTGCCTTCTACGAGCAGTACTTC. This codes for CASSLGGDIAFYEQYF. Based on the CDR3 plus reference TRBV5-5 and TRBJ2-7, the full variable domain is DAGVTQSPTHLIKTRGQQVTLRCSPISGHKSVSWYQQVLGQGPQFIFQYYEKEERGRGNFPDRFSARQFPNYSSELNVNALLLGDSALYLCASSLGGDIAFYEQYFGPGTRLTVT.